What follows describes a single TCR beta chain. The sample is drawn from a study of shared clonotypes between healthy human individuals. This CDR3 spans 15 amino acids. The germline V gene encodes CDR1 LNHDA and CDR2 SQIVND (reference sequence). The germline V and J ends were trimmed by 2 bases and 8 bases, with 16 bases remaining between them. Method: immunoSEQ multiplex PCR; TCRdb's copy keeps in-frame clones and lacks some. This sample has about 1.5 million clones, with 98% found just once. This clonotype was obtained from a man younger than 40 in good health. This chain joins TRBV19 and TRBJ2-4; D may be TRBD1 (7 bases). The sequenced material came from naive CD4+ T cells sorted from blood. Sample subset: CD45RA+ positively selected. The DNA for the CDR3 is TGTGCCAGTAGTATAAAACAAACCAGGGGGGACATTCAGTACTTC. Amino acids: CASSIKQTRGDIQYF. Complete variable domain (other parts from reference TRBV19 and TRBJ2-4): DGGITQSPKYLFRKEGQNVTLSCEQNLNHDAMYWYRQDPGQGLRLIYYSQIVNDFQKGDIAEGYSVSREKKESFPLTVTSAQKNPTAFYLCASSIKQTRGDIQYFGAGTRLSVL.